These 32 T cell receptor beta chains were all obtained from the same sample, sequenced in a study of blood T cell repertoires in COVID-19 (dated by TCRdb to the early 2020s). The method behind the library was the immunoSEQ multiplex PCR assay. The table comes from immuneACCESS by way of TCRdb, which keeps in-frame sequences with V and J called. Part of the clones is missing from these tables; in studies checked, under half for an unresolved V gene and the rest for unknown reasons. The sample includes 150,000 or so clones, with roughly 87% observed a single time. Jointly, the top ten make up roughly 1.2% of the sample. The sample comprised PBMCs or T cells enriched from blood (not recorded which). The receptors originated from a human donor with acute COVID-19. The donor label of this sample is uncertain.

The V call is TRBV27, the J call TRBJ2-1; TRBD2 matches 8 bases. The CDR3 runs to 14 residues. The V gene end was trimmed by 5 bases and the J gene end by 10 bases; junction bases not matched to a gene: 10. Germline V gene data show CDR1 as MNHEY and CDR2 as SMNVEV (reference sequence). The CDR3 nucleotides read TGTGCCAGCAGTGGCGGGGGGATAACACGGGAGCAGTTCTTC. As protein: CASSGGGITREQFF.

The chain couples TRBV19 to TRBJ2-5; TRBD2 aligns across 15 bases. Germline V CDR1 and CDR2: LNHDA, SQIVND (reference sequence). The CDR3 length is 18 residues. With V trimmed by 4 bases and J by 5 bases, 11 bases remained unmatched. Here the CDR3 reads CASSTGLAGGLLRETQYF. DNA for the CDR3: TGTGCCAGTAGTACGGGACTAGCGGGGGGCCTGCTAAGGGAGACCCAGTACTTC. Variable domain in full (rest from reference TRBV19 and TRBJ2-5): DGGITQSPKYLFRKEGQNVTLSCEQNLNHDAMYWYRQDPGQGLRLIYYSQIVNDFQKGDIAEGYSVSREKKESFPLTVTSAQKNPTAFYLCASSTGLAGGLLRETQYFGPGTRLLVL.

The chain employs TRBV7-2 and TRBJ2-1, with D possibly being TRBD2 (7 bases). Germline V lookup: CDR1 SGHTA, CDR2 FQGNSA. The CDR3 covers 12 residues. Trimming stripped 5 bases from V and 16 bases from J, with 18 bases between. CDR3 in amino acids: CASSPARGGVFF. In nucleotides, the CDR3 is TGTGCCAGCAGCCCGGCTAGAGGGGGGGTTTTCTTC.

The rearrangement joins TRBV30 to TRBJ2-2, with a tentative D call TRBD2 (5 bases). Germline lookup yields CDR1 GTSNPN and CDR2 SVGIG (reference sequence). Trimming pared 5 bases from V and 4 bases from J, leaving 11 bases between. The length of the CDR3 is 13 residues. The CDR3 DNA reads TGTGCCTGGTCCTCAGGAGGCACCGGGGAGCTGTTTTTT. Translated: CAWSSGGTGELFF.

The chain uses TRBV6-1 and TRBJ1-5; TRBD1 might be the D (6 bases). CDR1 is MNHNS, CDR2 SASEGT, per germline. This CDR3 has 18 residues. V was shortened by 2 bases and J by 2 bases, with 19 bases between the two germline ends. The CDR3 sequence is CASSERGGSQKGNQPQHF. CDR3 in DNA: TGTGCCAGCAGTGAAAGGGGGGGGTCTCAGAAGGGCAATCAGCCCCAGCATTTT.

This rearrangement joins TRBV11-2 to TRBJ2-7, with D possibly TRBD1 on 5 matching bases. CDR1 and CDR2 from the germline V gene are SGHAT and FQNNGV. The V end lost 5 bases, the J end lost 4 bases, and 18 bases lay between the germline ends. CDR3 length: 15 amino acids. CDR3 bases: TGTGCCAGCAGCGAAGGGGTCTTCTCCCCTTACGAGCAGTACTTC. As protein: CASSEGVFSPYEQYF.

CDR3 sequence: CASSPRASGGPNTGELFF. In DNA, the CDR3 is TGTGCCAGCAGCCCACGAGCTAGCGGGGGCCCTAACACCGGGGAGCTGTTTTTT. The chain couples TRBV14 to TRBJ2-2; 10 positions agree with TRBD2. Per germline, CDR1 SGHDN and CDR2 FVKESK. The CDR3 length is 18 residues. Losses at the gene ends were 4 bases for V and 2 bases for J; bases not matched to a gene: 10.

The DNA of the CDR3 is TGTGCCAGCAGTTACTCCCGGGACAGGGGCCATGAGCAGTTCTTC. Translated: CASSYSRDRGHEQFF. This rearrangement joins TRBV6-5 to TRBJ2-1, with 10 positions matching TRBD1. The germline CDR1 and CDR2 sequences are MNHEY and SVGAGI. V lost 0 bases to trimming and J lost 8 bases; unmatched junction nucleotides: 4. The length of the CDR3 is 15 residues.

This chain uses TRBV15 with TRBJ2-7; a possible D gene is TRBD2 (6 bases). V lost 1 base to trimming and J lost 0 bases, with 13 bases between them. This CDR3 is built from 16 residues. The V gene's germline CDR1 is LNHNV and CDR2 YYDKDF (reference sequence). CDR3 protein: CATSRVRQRASYEQYF. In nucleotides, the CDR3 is TGTGCCACCAGCAGAGTACGACAGCGGGCCTCCTACGAGCAGTACTTC.

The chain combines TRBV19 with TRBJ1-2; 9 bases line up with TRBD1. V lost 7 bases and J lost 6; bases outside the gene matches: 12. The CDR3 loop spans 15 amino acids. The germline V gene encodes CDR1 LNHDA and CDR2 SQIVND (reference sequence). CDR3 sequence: CASTIPPTGGNGYTF. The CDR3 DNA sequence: TGTGCCAGTACCATCCCACCGACAGGGGGAAATGGCTACACCTTC.

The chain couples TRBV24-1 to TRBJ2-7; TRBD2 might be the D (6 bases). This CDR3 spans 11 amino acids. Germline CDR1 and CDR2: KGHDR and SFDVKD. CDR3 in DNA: TGTGATAGGGAGGAGACCTACGAGCAGTACTTC. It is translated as CDREETYEQYF.

In DNA, the CDR3 is TGCGCCAGCAGCTGGGGCGGGGGGTTAGAGACCCAGTACTTC. Its protein is CASSWGGGLETQYF. The V gene is TRBV5-1, the J gene TRBJ2-5, with 8 bases identical to TRBD2. The V gene end was trimmed by 3 bases and the J gene end by 4 bases; junction bases not matched to a gene: 5. The CDR3 is made up of 14 amino acids. In germline, CDR1 is SGHRS, CDR2 YFSETQ.

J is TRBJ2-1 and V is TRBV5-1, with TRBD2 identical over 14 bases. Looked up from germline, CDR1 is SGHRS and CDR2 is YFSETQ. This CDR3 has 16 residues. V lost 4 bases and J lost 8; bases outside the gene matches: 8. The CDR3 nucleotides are TGCGCCAGCAGCCTGGGACTAGCGGGAGCCTGGGATGAGCAGTTCTTC. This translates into CASSLGLAGAWDEQFF.

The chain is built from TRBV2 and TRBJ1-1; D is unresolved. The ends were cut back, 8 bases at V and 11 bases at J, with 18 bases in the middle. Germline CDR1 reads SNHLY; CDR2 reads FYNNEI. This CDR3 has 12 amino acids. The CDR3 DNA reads TGTGCCAGCCTACTAGACCTCGGGGTTGCTTTCTTT. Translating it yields CASLLDLGVAFF. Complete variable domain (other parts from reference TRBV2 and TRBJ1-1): EPEVTQTPSHQVTQMGQEVILRCVPISNHLYFYWYRQILGQKVEFLVSFYNNEISEKSEIFDDQFSVERPDGSNFTLKIRSTKLEDSAMYFCASLLDLGVAFFGQGTRLTVV.

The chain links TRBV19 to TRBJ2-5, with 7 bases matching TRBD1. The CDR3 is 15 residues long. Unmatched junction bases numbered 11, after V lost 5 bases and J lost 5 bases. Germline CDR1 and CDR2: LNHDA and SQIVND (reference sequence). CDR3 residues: CASSPRQGNWETQYF. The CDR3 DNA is TGTGCCAGTAGTCCCCGACAGGGTAATTGGGAGACCCAGTACTTC.

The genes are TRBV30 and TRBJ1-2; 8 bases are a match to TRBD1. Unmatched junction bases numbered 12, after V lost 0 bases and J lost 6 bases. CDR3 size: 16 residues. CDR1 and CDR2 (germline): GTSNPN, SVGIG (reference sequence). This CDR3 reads CAWSVSSGGPRNGYTF. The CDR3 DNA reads TGTGCCTGGAGTGTATCCTCAGGGGGCCCTCGAAATGGCTACACCTTC. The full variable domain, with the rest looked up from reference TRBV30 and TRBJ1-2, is SQTIHQWPATLVQPVGSPLSLECTVEGTSNPNLYWYRQAAGRGLQLLFYSVGIGQISSEVPQNLSASRPQDRQFILSSKKLLLSDSGFYLCAWSVSSGGPRNGYTFGSGTRLTVV.

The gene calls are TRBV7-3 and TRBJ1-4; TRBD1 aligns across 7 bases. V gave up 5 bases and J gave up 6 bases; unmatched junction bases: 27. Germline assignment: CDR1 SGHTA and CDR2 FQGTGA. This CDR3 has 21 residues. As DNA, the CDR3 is TGTGCCAGCAGCCAACCCAGTCCTTCGACAGGGCCGTCGGTTGCGGATGAAAAACTGTTTTTT. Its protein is CASSQPSPSTGPSVADEKLFF.

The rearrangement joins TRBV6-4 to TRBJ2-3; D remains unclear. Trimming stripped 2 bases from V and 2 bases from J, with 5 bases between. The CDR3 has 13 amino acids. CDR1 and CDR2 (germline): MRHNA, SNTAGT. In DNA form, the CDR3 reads TGTGCCAGCAGTGACCAGGACACAGATACGCAGTATTTT. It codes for CASSDQDTDTQYF.

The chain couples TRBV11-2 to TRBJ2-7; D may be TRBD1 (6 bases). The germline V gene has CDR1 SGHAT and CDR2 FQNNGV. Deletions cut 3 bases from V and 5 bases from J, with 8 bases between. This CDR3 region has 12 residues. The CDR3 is CASSFHRDEQYF. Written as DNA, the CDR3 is TGTGCCAGCAGCTTCCACAGGGACGAGCAGTACTTC.

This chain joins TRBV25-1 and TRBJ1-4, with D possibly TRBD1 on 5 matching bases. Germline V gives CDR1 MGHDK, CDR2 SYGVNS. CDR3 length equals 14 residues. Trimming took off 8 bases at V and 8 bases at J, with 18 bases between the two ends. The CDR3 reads CASSPVGGREKLFF. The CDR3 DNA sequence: TGTGCCAGCTCCCCGGTCGGGGGACGGGAAAAACTGTTTTTT.

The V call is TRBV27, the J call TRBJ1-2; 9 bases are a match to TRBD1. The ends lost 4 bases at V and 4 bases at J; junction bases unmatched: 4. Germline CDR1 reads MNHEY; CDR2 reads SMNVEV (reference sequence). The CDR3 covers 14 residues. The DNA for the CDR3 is TGTGCCAGCAGTTCGGGGACAGGGAGCTATGGCTACACCTTC. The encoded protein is CASSSGTGSYGYTF.

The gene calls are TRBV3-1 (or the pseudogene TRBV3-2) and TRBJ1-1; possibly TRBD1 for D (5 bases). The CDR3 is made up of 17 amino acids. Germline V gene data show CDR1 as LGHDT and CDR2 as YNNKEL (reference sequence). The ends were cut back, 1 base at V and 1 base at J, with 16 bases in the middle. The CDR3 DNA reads TGTGCCAGCAGCCAAGGGGTTTTGGGGCCAGCGAACACTGAAGCTTTCTTT. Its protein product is CASSQGVLGPANTEAFF.

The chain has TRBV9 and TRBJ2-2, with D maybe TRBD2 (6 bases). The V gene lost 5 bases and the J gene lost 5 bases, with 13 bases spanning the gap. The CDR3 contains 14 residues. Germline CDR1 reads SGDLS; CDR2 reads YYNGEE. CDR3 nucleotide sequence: TGTGCCAGCAGTGGTACGGGGGTTACCGGGGAGCTGTTTTTT. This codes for CASSGTGVTGELFF.

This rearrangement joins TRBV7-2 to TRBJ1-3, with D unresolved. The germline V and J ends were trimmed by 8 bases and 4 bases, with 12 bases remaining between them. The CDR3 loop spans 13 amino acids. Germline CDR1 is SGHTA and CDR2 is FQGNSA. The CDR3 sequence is CASEAFRGNTIYF. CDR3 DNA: TGTGCCAGCGAAGCGTTTAGGGGAAACACCATATATTTT.

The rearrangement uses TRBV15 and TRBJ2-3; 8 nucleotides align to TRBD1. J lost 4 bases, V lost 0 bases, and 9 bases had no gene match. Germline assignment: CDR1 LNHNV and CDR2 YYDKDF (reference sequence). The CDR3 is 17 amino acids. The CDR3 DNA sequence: TGTGCCACCAGCAGAGATCCACCGGGACAGGCTTCAGATACGCAGTATTTT. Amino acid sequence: CATSRDPPGQASDTQYF. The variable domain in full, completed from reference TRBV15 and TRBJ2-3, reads DAMVIQNPRYQVTQFGKPVTLSCSQTLNHNVMYWYQQKSSQAPKLLFHYYDKDFNNEADTPDNFQSRRPNTSFCFLDIRSPGLGDTAMYLCATSRDPPGQASDTQYFGPGTRLTVL.

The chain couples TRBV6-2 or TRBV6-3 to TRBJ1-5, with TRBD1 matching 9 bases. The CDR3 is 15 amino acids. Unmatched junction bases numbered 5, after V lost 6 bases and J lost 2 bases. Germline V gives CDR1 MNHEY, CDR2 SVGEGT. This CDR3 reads CASSPGQGGNQPQHF. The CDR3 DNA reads TGTGCCAGCAGCCCGGGACAGGGAGGCAATCAGCCCCAGCATTTT.

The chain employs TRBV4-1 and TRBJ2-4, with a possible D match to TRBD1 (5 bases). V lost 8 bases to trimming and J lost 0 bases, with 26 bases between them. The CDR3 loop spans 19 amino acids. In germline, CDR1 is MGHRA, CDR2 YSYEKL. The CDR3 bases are TGCGCCAGCCACGTCCTAGGGGTTCCCCCACAGCTAGCCAAAAACATTCAGTACTTC. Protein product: CASHVLGVPPQLAKNIQYF.

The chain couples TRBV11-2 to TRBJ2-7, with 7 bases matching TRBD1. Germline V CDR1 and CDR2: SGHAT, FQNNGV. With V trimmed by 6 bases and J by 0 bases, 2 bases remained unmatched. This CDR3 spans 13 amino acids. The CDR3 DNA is TGTGCCAGCAGAGGGACAGCCTCCTACGAGCAGTACTTC. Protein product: CASRGTASYEQYF. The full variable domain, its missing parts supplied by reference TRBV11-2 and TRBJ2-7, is EAGVAQSPRYKIIEKRQSVAFWCNPISGHATLYWYQQILGQGPKLLIQFQNNGVVDDSQLPKDRFSAERLKGVDSTLKIQPAKLEDSAVYLCASRGTASYEQYFGPGTRLTVT.

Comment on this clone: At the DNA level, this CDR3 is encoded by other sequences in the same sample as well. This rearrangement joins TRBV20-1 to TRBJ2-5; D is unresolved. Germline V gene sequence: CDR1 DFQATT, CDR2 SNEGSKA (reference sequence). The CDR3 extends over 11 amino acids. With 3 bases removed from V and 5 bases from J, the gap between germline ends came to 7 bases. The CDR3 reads CSARVRETQYF. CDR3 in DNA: TGCAGTGCTAGGGTACGGGAGACCCAGTACTTC.

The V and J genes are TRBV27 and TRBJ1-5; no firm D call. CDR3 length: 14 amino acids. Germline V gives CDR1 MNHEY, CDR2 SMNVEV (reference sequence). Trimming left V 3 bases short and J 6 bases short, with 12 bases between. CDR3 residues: CASSFSGPPQPQHF. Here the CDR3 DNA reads TGTGCCAGCAGTTTCTCTGGGCCCCCTCAGCCCCAGCATTTT.

CDR3 in amino acids: CASSNRGQDEQYF. As DNA, the CDR3 is TGTGCCAGTAGTAACAGGGGGCAGGACGAGCAGTACTTC. This sequence joins TRBV19 and TRBJ2-7, with TRBD1 matching over 9 bases. Unmatched junction bases numbered 3, after V lost 4 bases and J lost 5 bases. The CDR3 covers 13 residues. Germline V gives CDR1 LNHDA, CDR2 SQIVND (reference sequence).

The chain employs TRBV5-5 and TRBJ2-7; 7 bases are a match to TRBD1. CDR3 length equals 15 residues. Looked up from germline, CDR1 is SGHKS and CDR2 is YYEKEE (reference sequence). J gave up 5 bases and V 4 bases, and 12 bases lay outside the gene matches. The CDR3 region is CASSRTGDLLDEQYF. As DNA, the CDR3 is TGTGCCAGCAGCCGAACAGGGGACCTTCTGGACGAGCAGTACTTC.